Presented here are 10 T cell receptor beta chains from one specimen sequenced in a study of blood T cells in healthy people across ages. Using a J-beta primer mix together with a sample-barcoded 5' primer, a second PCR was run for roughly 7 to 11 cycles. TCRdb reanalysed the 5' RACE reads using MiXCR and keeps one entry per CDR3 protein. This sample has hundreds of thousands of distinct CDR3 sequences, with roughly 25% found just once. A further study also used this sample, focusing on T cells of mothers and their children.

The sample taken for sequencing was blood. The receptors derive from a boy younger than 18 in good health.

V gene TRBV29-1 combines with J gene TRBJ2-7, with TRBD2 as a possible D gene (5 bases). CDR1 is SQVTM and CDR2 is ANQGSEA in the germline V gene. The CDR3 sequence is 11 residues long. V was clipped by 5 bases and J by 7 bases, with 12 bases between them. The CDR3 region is CSVKLGGEQYF. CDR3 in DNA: TGCAGCGTTAAACTGGGCGGGGAGCAGTACTTC.

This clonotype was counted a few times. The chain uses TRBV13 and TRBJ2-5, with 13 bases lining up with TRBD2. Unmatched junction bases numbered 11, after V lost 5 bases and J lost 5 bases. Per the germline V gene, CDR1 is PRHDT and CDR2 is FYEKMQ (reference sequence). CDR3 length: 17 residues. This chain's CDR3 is CASSPALAGGALETQYF. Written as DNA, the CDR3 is TGTGCCAGCAGCCCAGCACTAGCGGGAGGGGCCCTCGAGACCCAGTACTTC.

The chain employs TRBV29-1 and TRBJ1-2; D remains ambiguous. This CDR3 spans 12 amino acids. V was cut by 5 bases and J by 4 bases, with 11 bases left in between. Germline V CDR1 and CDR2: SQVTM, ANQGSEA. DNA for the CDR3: TGCAGCGTTTGGGATCTTGGCTATGGCTACACCTTC. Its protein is CSVWDLGYGYTF.

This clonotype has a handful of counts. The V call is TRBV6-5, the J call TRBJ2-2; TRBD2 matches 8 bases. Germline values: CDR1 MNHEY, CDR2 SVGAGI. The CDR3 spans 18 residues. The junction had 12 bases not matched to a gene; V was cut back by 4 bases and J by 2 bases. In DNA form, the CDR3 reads TGTGCCAGCAGTTCCGACAGAACCGGGGGGGCCAACACCGGGGAGCTGTTTTTT. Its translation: CASSSDRTGGANTGELFF.

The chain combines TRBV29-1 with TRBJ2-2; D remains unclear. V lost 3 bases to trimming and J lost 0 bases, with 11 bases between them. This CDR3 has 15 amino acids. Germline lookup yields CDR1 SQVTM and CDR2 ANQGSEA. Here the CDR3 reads CSVDTGRTNTGELFF. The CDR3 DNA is TGCAGCGTTGATACGGGTCGGACGAACACCGGGGAGCTGTTTTTT.

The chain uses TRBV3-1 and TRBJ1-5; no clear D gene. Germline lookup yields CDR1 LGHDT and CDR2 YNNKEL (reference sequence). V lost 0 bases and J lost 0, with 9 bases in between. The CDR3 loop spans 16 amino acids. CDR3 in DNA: TGTGCCAGCAGCCAAGAGGGATTCTATAGCAATCAGCCCCAGCATTTT. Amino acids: CASSQEGFYSNQPQHF.

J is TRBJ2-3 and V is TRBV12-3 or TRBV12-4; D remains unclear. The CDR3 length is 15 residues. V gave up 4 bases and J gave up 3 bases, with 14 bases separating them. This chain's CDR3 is CASSSDIRTTDTQYF. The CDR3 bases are TGTGCCAGCAGTTCCGACATTAGAACTACAGATACGCAGTATTTT.

The CDR3 DNA follows: TGTGCCAGCAGCCAGATTGTTGTTGGGGACATCGCCTACGAGCAGTACTTC. Translated: CASSQIVVGDIAYEQYF. The chain couples TRBV14 to TRBJ2-7, with D possibly TRBD1 on 6 matching bases. The ends were cut back, 3 bases at V and 2 bases at J, with 20 bases in the middle. The CDR3 consists of 17 residues. Germline CDR1 and CDR2: SGHDN and FVKESK.

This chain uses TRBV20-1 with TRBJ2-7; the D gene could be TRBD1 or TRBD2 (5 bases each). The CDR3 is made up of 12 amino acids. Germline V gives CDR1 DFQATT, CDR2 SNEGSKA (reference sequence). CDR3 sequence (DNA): TGCAGAGAGGGGTTTCTAACCTACGAGCAGTACTTC. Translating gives CREGFLTYEQYF.

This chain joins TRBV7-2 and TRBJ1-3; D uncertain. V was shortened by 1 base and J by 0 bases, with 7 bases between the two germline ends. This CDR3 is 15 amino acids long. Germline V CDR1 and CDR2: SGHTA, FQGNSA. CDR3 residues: CASSLVSGSGNTIYF. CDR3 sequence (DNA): TGTGCCAGCAGCTTAGTGTCGGGCTCTGGAAACACCATATATTTT.